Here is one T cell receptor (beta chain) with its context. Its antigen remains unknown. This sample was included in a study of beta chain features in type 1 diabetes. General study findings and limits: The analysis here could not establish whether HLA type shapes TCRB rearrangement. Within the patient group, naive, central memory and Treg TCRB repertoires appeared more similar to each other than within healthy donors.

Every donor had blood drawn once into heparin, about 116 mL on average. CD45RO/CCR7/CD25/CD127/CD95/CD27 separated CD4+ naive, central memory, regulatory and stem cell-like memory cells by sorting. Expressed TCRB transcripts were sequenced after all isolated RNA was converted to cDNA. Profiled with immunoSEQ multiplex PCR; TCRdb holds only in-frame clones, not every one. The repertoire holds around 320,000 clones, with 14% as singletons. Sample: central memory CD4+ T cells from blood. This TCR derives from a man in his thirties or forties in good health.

CDR3 DNA: TGTGCCAGCAGCTTGGCCGGTGGCGGGAGGGGAGAGACCCAGTACTTC. It translates to CASSLAGGGRGETQYF. The V gene is TRBV5-4, the J gene TRBJ2-5, with TRBD2 identical over 9 bases. V was clipped by 0 bases and J by 4 bases; unmatched bases: 7. The germline gives CDR1 SGHNT, CDR2 YYREEE (reference sequence). The CDR3 is 16 amino acids. The entire variable domain, with the rest obtained from reference TRBV5-4 and TRBJ2-5, is as follows: ETGVTQSPTHLIKTRGQQVTLRCSSQSGHNTVSWYQQALGQGPQFIFQYYREEENGRGNFPPRFSGLQFPNYSSELNVNALELDDSALYLCASSLAGGGRGETQYFGPGTRLLVL.